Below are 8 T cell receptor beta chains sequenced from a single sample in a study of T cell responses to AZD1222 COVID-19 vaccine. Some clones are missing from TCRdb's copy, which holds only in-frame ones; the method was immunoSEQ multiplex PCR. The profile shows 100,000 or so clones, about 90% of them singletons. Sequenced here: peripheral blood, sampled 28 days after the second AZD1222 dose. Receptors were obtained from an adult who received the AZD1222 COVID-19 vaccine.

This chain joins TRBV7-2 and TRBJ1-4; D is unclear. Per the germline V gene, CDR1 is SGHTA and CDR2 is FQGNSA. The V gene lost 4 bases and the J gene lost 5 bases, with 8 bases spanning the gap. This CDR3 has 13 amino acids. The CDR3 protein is CASSSQRNEKLFF. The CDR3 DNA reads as TGTGCCAGCAGCTCCCAAAGAAATGAAAAACTGTTTTTT.

CDR3 in DNA: TGCGCCAGCAGCCCTAGGGTCGGTGGTAACAATGAGCAGTTCTTC. Translated, it gives CASSPRVGGNNEQFF. This chain uses TRBV4-1 with TRBJ2-1; no firm D call. The CDR3 runs 15 residues. Trimming stripped 4 bases from V and 5 bases from J, with 15 bases between. CDR1 and CDR2 from the germline V gene are MGHRA and YSYEKL.

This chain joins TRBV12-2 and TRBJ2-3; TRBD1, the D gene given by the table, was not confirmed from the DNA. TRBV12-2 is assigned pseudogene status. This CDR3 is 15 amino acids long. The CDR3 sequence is CATPARTASTDTQYF. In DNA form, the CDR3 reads TGTGCAACCCCTGCGCGGACAGCTAGCACAGATACGCAGTATTTT.

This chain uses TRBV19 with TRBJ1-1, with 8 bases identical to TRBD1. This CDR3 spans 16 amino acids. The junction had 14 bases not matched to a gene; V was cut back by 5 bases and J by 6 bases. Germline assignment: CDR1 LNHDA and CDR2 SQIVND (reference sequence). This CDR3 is CASSPRDGRGLAEAFF. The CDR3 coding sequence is TGTGCCAGTAGTCCCAGGGACGGCAGGGGGCTAGCTGAAGCTTTCTTT.

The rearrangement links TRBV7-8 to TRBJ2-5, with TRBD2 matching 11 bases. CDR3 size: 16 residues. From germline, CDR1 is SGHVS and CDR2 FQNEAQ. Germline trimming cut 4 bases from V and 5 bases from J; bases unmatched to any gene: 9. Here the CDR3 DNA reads TGTGCCAGCAGCTCCCTATTAGCGGGAGGGGCTGAGACCCAGTACTTC. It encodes CASSSLLAGGAETQYF.

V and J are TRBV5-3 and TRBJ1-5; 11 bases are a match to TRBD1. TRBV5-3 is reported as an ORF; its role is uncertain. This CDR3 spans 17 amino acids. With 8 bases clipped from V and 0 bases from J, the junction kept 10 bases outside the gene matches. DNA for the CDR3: TGTGCCAGTAGGACAGGGGGCGAAGTATATAGCAATCAGCCCCAGCATTTT. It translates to CASRTGGEVYSNQPQHF.

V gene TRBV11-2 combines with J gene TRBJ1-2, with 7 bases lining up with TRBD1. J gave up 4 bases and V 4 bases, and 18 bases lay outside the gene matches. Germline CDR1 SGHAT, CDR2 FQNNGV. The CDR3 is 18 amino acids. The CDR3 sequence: CASSSHNRGRGSSYGYTF. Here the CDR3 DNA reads TGTGCCAGCAGCTCACACAACCGGGGCAGGGGGTCAAGCTATGGCTACACCTTC.

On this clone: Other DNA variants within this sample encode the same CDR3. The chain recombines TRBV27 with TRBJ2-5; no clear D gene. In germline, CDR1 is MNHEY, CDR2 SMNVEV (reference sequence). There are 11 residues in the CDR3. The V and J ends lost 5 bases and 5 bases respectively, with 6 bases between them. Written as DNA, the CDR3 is TGTGCCAGCAGTCTCGGGGAGACCCAGTACTTC. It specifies CASSLGETQYF.